This entry lists 19 T cell receptor beta chains sequenced from one sample in a study of vaccination and CD4 T cells after COVID-19. Noted time point: late sampling 161 to 241 days after vaccination in a few convalescent patients. Specified treatment: approximately nine-day PBMC culture with coronavirus spike peptide pools or control peptides (ViraFEST assay). These receptors have no identified antigens. Sequencing of the DNA from cultured CD4+ T cells was carried out with the Oncomine TCR Beta short-read assay. TCRdb passed the PCR reads through MiXCR, listing each CDR3 protein once. The profile covers around 25,000 distinct CDR3 sequences, with more than 30% appearing a single time and roughly 3% taken by the ten largest. Sequencing used CD4+ T cells from blood, cultured in vitro, obtained about 7 months after SARS-CoV-2 vaccination. The receptors were gathered from a human donor who had recovered from COVID-19.

V usage is TRBV20-1 and J usage is TRBJ2-2; perhaps TRBD1 as D (6 bases). This CDR3 is 14 amino acids long. The germline V gene encodes CDR1 DFQATT and CDR2 SNEGSKA (reference sequence). Trimming removed 4 bases from V and 3 bases from J, with 12 bases in between. The CDR3 loop is CSANRARDTGELFF. In DNA, the CDR3 is TGCAGTGCTAACAGGGCTCGGGACACCGGGGAGCTGTTTTTT.

This clonotype was counted between two and nine times. The rearrangement uses TRBV7-9 and TRBJ2-1; D ambiguous. Germline lookup yields CDR1 SEHNR and CDR2 FQNEAQ (reference sequence). This CDR3 is 13 amino acids long. V lost 3 bases and J lost 9, with 12 bases in between. In DNA, the CDR3 is TGTGCCAGCAGCTTGACCCTGGTCGGTGAGCAGTTCTTC. Its protein product is CASSLTLVGEQFF.

The rearrangement joins TRBV7-9 to TRBJ2-1; 9 bases line up with TRBD2. The CDR3 runs 17 residues. V was pared by 1 base and J by 0 bases, with 4 bases of the junction left unmatched. CDR1 and CDR2 from the germline V gene are SEHNR and FQNEAQ (reference sequence). The CDR3 coding sequence is TGTGCCAGCAGCTTAGGGTTTAGCGGGAGCTCCTACAATGAGCAGTTCTTC. It specifies CASSLGFSGSSYNEQFF.

V usage is TRBV5-4 and J usage is TRBJ2-5; 7 bases align to TRBD2. There are 14 residues in the CDR3. Germline trimming cut 2 bases from V and 4 bases from J; bases unmatched to any gene: 5. Germline V gene data show CDR1 as SGHNT and CDR2 as YYREEE (reference sequence). The CDR3 reads CASSFTGGRETQYF. In DNA form, the CDR3 reads TGTGCCAGCAGCTTTACGGGAGGTCGAGAGACCCAGTACTTC.

V usage is TRBV7-2 and J usage is TRBJ1-1; 9 positions match TRBD1. The CDR3 extends over 14 amino acids. Trimming took 5 bases from V and 1 from J; bases not matched to a gene: 2. Per germline, CDR1 SGHTA and CDR2 FQGNSA. In DNA form, the CDR3 reads TGTGCCAGCAGCCAGGGACAGGGGAACACTGAAGCTTTCTTT. Protein sequence: CASSQGQGNTEAFF.

This clonotype was seen a few times. The V and J genes are TRBV28 and TRBJ1-5; D is undetermined. V was cut by 7 bases and J by 9 bases, with 16 bases left in between. Germline V CDR1 and CDR2: MDHEN, SYDVKM. The CDR3 has 13 residues. CDR3 residues: CASTTGTARPQHF. The CDR3 DNA is TGTGCCAGCACGACCGGTACGGCAAGGCCCCAGCATTTT.

This clonotype was recorded a few times. The genes are TRBV7-2 and TRBJ1-1; D ambiguous. Trimming removed 5 bases at V and 4 bases at J, with 11 bases between. Looked up from germline, CDR1 is SGHTA and CDR2 is FQGNSA. There are 13 residues in the CDR3. The CDR3 here is CASSLQRGTEAFF. The CDR3 DNA follows: TGTGCCAGCAGCCTACAACGAGGCACTGAAGCTTTCTTT.

The chain joins TRBV7-9 to TRBJ2-1; 9 bases map to TRBD2. Germline assignment: CDR1 SEHNR and CDR2 FQNEAQ (reference sequence). The CDR3 is 15 amino acids. With V trimmed by 5 bases and J by 6 bases, 8 bases remained unmatched. The CDR3 bases are TGTGCCAGCAGCCCACAGCGGCGGGAGGGCAATGAGCAGTTCTTC. It translates to CASSPQRREGNEQFF.

The chain has TRBV28 and TRBJ1-2; 8 bases align to TRBD1. Looked up from germline, CDR1 is MDHEN and CDR2 is SYDVKM. The CDR3 contains 14 residues. The V and J ends lost 3 bases and 3 bases, in that order; junction bases with no gene match: 3. CDR3 nucleotide sequence: TGTGCCAGCAGTTTTCAGGGGGCGGACTATGGCTACACCTTC. Encoded protein: CASSFQGADYGYTF.

This clonotype has more than one count but fewer than ten. The chain recombines TRBV20-1 with TRBJ2-5; a possible D gene is TRBD2 (5 bases). Trimming removed 3 bases from V and 3 bases from J, with 14 bases in between. The CDR3 consists of 14 residues. CDR1 and CDR2 (germline): DFQATT, SNEGSKA (reference sequence). The CDR3 bases are TGCAGTGCTAGGGGTGAGCTAGCAGAAGAGACCCAGTACTTC. Translation: CSARGELAEETQYF.

This clonotype showed up just a few times. The V gene is TRBV6-5, the J gene TRBJ1-1; TRBD1 might be the D (6 bases). Trimming left V 4 bases short and J 4 bases short, with 16 bases between. The CDR3 contains 15 residues. Germline CDR1 reads MNHEY; CDR2 reads SVGAGI. DNA of the CDR3: TGTGCCAGCAGTTTCACACAGGGAAGGATCACTGAAGCTTTCTTT. Protein sequence: CASSFTQGRITEAFF.

The V and J genes are TRBV6-2 or TRBV6-3 and TRBJ2-7, with TRBD2 matching over 7 bases. This CDR3 is 14 amino acids long. Looked up from germline, CDR1 is MNHEY and CDR2 is SVGEGT. V trimming: 7 bases; J trimming: 0 bases; junction bases outside the gene matches: 6. CDR3 amino acids: CASKPSGISYEQYF. The CDR3 bases are TGTGCCAGCAAGCCGAGCGGGATCTCCTACGAGCAGTACTTC.

The chain employs TRBV2 and TRBJ1-2, with 8 bases that match TRBD1. CDR1 SNHLY and CDR2 FYNNEI come from the germline V gene. With 6 bases clipped from V and 7 bases from J, the junction kept 4 bases outside the gene matches. This CDR3 spans 12 amino acids. The CDR3 nucleotides read TGTGCCAGCAGCGCGGGACAGGCTGGCTACACCTTC. Translation gives CASSAGQAGYTF.

This clonotype was observed a few times. The chain joins TRBV10-3 to TRBJ1-2, with D possibly TRBD1 on 5 matching bases. V was clipped by 3 bases and J by 3 bases, with 8 bases between them. Germline-derived CDR1 and CDR2 are ENHRY and SYGVKD. The CDR3 runs 13 residues. The CDR3 spells CAISELGDYGYTF. In nucleotides, the CDR3 is TGTGCCATCAGTGAACTAGGGGACTATGGCTACACCTTC.

The chain is built from TRBV6-4 and TRBJ2-3; no clear D. The CDR3 length is 14 residues. Germline V lookup: CDR1 MRHNA, CDR2 SNTAGT. V lost 3 bases and J lost 2, with 9 bases in between. CDR3 loop: CASSEDGSTDTQYF. CDR3 coding DNA: TGTGCCAGCAGTGAAGATGGATCCACAGATACGCAGTATTTT.

The chain carries TRBV28 and TRBJ2-5; TRBD2 agrees at 15 bases. This CDR3 has 18 amino acids. The germline V gene has CDR1 MDHEN and CDR2 SYDVKM. V lost 7 bases and J lost 1; bases outside the gene matches: 10. CDR3 bases: TGTGCCAGCACAGCCGGGACTAGCGGGAGGACAACCCAAGAGACCCAGTACTTC. Translated: CASTAGTSGRTTQETQYF.

The chain employs TRBV7-8 and TRBJ2-1, with D tentatively TRBD2 (5 bases). The CDR3 runs 12 residues. V dropped 0 bases and J dropped 12 bases, with 9 bases sitting between them. Germline CDR1 SGHVS, CDR2 FQNEAQ. The CDR3 DNA follows: TGTGCCAGCAGCTTAGCGCGGGCGAGGCAGTTCTTC. Its protein product is CASSLARARQFF.

The CDR3 DNA is TGTGCCAGTAGTATAGATCGCGTGGGGGGAGCTTTCTTT. Translation: CASSIDRVGGAFF. V usage is TRBV19 and J usage is TRBJ1-1, with a tentative D call TRBD1 (5 bases). The CDR3 contains 13 residues. Trimming left V 0 bases short and J 10 bases short, with 12 bases between. CDR1 and CDR2 (germline): LNHDA, SQIVND (reference sequence).

The rearrangement uses TRBV7-2 and TRBJ2-5; 9 nucleotides match TRBD2. Germline CDR1 and CDR2: SGHTA and FQGNSA. With V trimmed by 1 base and J by 4 bases, 4 bases remained unmatched. The CDR3 runs to 15 residues. CDR3 protein: CASSLVPSGIETQYF. The CDR3 nucleotides are TGTGCCAGCAGCTTAGTTCCTAGCGGGATAGAGACCCAGTACTTC.